This TCR beta chain was profiled in a study of CD8 T cells in ankylosing spondylitis. In TCRdb, the 5' RACE reads were re-called with MiXCR into one record per CDR3 protein. The table lists 250,000 or so distinct CDR3 sequences, roughly a tenth of them singletons, with roughly 6.8% in the top ten. The germline gives CDR1 ENHRY, CDR2 SYGVKD. The V end lost 3 bases, the J end lost 5 bases, and 16 bases lay between the germline ends. This CDR3 region has 15 residues. V and J are TRBV10-3 and TRBJ1-1, with D possibly being TRBD1 (5 bases). The TCR originated in a male donor with ankylosing spondylitis or in good health (not recorded which). The sequencing sample was made of blood, either unsorted or a sorted T cell fraction (not recorded which). The CDR3 DNA reads TGTGCCATCAGTGATAGACAGCTACACCCGACTGAAGCTTTCTTT. Residues: CAISDRQLHPTEAFF.